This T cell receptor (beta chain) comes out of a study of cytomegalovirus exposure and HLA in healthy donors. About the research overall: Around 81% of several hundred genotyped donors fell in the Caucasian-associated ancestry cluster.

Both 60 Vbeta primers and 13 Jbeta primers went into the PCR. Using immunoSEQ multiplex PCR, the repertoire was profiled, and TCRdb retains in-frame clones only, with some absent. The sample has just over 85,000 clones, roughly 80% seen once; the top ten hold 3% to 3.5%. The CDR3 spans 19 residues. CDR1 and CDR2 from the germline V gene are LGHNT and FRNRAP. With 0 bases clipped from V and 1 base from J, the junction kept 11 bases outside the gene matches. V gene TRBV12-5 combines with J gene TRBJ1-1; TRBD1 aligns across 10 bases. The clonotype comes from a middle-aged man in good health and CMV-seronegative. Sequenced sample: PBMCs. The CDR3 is CASGLVVAGQGRGNTEAFF. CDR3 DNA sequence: TGTGCTAGTGGTTTGGTTGTCGCGGGACAGGGGAGGGGGAACACTGAAGCTTTCTTT.